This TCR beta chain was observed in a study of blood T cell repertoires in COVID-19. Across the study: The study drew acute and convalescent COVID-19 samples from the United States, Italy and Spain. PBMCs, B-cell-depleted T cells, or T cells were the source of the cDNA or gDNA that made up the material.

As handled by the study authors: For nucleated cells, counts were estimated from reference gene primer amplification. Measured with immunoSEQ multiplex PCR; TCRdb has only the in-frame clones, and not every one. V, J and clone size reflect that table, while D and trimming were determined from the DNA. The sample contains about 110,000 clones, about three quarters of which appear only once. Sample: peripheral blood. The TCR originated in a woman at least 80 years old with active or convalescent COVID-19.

The CDR3 reads CASNQGGETQYF. CDR3 nucleotide sequence: TGTGCCAGCAACCAGGGAGGAGAGACCCAGTACTTC. The chain uses TRBV2 and TRBJ2-5, with D perhaps matching TRBD2 (6 bases). Germline V gene lookup returns CDR1 SNHLY and CDR2 FYNNEI. V shed 7 bases and J shed 4 bases, with 10 bases lying between them. CDR3 size: 12 residues.